This T cell receptor beta chain was identified during a study of T cell responses to AZD1222 COVID-19 vaccine (dated by TCRdb to about 2021). General notes on the study: AZD1222 recipients with second doses at about 4 weeks or about 12 weeks were pooled, because spike-specific TCR depth and breadth did not differ between schedules. TCR sequencing was performed for about 240 trial participants, of whom some 200 were given two doses of AZD1222 and approximately 26 were given two doses of MenACWY control vaccine. Trial participants were enrolled by age into 18-55, 56-69 and 70-plus year subgroups, with around 140, 26 and 57 TCR-sequenced participants respectively. What the research found in general, with its limitations: Because no samples from the day 14 peak response were available, repertoires could be characterized only after the peak T cell response. Spike-specific TCR breadth and depth rose significantly after two AZD1222 doses compared with day 0 and with MenACWY recipients. The 56-69-year group was small, and its depth increase did not reach significance, likely because of low power. The whole spike protein was spanned by vaccine-associated CD4 TCRs, and dominant responses were seen in regions 160-218 and 743-854. Reportedly, close to half of the unique spike-specific TCRs recognized epitopes lying outside the regions that are mutated in the B.1.351 and B.1.1.7 variants. Participants were mostly white British and included more females than males, and it was suggested by the authors that clonal diversity may have been underestimated. Only 5 to 7 AZD1222 recipients were SARS-CoV-2 seropositive at baseline, limiting conclusions about previously exposed vaccinees.

The time point label corresponds to: baseline before first vaccination. The vaccinee samples were drawn from two UK trials, COV001 and COV002, one of which was a single-blind randomized controlled phase 2/3 trial testing AZD1222 (ChAdOx1 nCoV-19) in healthy adults. Trial participant PBMC samples were collected at day 0 and day 28 after the second dose for TCRbeta chain sequencing. About this clone: The target of this receptor is not known. Base qualities are not at hand, and no much larger clone is one base apart.

The CDR3 regions of human TCRbeta chains were subjected to immunosequencing. On the authors' methods: TCRs in the repertoires were matched against a reference library of SARS-CoV-2-specific TCRs that had been generated with the MIRA antigen-specificity platform. Breadth was defined as the fraction of unique TCRs that were SARS-CoV-2-associated, and depth was defined as the fraction of total T cells that were SARS-CoV-2-associated. Each spike-specific TCR was assigned to its reactive spike region and to a CD4 or CD8 class using the MIRA data. Log10-transformed breadth and depth values were compared by one-way ANOVA with Sidak's multiple comparisons tests. In TCRdb, the immuneACCESS table is reduced to in-frame sequences with V and J assigned. These tables do not hold every clone; where another copy was compared, an unresolved V gene accounts for under half, and the others remain unexplained. That table is the source of V, J and clone size, and D and trimming were worked out from the DNA. The sample table records about 110,000 clones; around 87% of these occur just once. Clones ranked in the top ten supply 4% to 6% of the sample.

The CDR3 spans 12 residues, from the cysteine through the phenylalanine. CDR3 DNA only is kept here, 36 bases in frame from base 1. V was cut back by 2 bases and J by 9 bases, leaving a gap of 5 bases between them. CDR1 is given as LGHNA and CDR2 as YSLEER, both from the germline V gene. The source is an adult in good health. The sample in question was peripheral blood, obtained on day 0 of AZD1222 vaccination. The sequence joins TRBV4-3 to TRBJ1-6; a confident D gene designation cannot be given. For the CDR3, the sequence is CASSQLGSPLHF. Here is the DNA: TGCGCCAGCAGCCAACTAGGTTCACCCCTCCACTTT.